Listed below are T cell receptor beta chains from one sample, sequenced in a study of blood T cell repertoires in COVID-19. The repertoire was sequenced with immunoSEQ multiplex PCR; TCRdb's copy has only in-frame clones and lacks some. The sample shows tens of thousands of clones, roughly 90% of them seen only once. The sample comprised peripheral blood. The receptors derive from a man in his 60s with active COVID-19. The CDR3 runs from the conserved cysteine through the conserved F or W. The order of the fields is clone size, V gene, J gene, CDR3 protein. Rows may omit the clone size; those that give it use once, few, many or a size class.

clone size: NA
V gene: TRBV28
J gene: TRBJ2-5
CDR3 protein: CASTLLPGGQQETQYF

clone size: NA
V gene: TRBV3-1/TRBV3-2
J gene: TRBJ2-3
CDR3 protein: CASSPSGGRVSTDTQYF

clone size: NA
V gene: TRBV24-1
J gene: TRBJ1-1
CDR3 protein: CATQVSGAGNTEAFF

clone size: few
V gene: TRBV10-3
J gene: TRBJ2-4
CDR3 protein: CAISDQWDSTKNIQYF

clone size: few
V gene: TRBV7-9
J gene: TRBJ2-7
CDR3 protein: CASSSPGTGSYEQYF

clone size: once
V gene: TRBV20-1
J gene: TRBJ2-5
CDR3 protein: CSASKYRGPETQYF

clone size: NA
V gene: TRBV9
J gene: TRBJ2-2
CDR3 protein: CASSAGQSGTGELFF

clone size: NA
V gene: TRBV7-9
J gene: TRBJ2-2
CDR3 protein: CASSLIGQGHTGELFF

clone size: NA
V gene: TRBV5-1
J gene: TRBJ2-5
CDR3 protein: CASSLEGRGETQYF

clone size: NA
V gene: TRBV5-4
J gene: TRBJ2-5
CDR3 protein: CASSLDLSGETQYF

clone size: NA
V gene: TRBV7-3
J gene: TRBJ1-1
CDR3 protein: CASSLDTGRVAFF

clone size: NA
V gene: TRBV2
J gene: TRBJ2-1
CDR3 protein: CASSGTSYNEQFF

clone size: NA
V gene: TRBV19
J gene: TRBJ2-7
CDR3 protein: CASSIGQGAYEQYF

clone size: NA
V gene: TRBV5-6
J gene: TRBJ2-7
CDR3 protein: CASSFGARGGEQYF

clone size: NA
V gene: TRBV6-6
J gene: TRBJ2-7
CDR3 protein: CASSQIQGMGRAYEQYF

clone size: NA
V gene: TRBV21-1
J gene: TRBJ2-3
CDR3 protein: CASLRGLAGRDADTQYF

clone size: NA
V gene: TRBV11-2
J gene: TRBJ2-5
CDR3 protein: CASSSKRETQYF

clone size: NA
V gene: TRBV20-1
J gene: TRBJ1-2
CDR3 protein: CSAMVGGIYTF

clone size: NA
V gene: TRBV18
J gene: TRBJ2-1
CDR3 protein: CASSTLPPQRGAGGQFF

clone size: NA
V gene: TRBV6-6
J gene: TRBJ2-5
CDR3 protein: CASSRLAETQYF

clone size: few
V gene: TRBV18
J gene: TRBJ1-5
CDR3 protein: CASSVTGLGQPQHF

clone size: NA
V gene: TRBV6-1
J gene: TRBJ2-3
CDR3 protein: CASSERDRETFSTDTQYF

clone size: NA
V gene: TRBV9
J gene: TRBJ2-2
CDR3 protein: CASSVAGSNTGELFF